The 3 T cell receptor beta chains below come from one sample, sequenced in a study of human T cells and chemical hapten exposure. Time point defined: patch test 1, 2 weeks after DPC sensitization. As to treatment: therapeutic diphenylcyclopropenone sensitization with weekly scalp DPC. TCRdb called the RACE reads again in MiXCR, with one record for every CDR3 protein. The data contain tens of thousands of distinct CDR3 sequences, over 9% of them seen just once; the ten biggest clones take up around 1.5%. Sequences were derived from whole blood, sampled in connection with sensitization to the hapten diphenylcyclopropenone (DPC). The origin of the receptors is a woman between 50 and 59 years old with alopecia areata. Some clones in this sample may be carry-over from other donors' samples.

This clonotype was seen more than once but under ten times. The CDR3 protein is CASSQVDRGNYGYTF. Here the CDR3 DNA reads TGTGCCAGCAGCCAAGTGGACAGGGGCAACTATGGCTACACCTTC. The chain recombines TRBV14 with TRBJ1-2; 9 nucleotides match TRBD1. V trimming: 1 base; J trimming: 2 bases; junction bases outside the gene matches: 2. Germline V gives CDR1 SGHDN, CDR2 FVKESK. The CDR3 runs 15 residues.

V is TRBV23-1 and J is TRBJ2-1; D is unclear. TRBV23-1 has ORF status, its function being uncertain. This CDR3 region has 14 residues. The ends were cut back, 2 bases at V and 5 bases at J, with 10 bases in the middle. The CDR3 coding sequence is TGCGCCAGCAGTCAAGAAATAGGGAACAATGAGCAGTTCTTC. It translates to CASSQEIGNNEQFF.

This clonotype was seen many times. The J gene is TRBJ2-5, the V gene TRBV29-1; D is possibly TRBD2 (6 bases). Trimming stripped 6 bases from V and 1 base from J, with 12 bases between. The CDR3 spans 13 residues. Germline-derived CDR1 and CDR2 are SQVTM and ANQGSEA. The CDR3 nucleotides read TGCAGCGTCGCTTGGACTACCCAAGAGACCCAGTACTTC. Translated: CSVAWTTQETQYF.